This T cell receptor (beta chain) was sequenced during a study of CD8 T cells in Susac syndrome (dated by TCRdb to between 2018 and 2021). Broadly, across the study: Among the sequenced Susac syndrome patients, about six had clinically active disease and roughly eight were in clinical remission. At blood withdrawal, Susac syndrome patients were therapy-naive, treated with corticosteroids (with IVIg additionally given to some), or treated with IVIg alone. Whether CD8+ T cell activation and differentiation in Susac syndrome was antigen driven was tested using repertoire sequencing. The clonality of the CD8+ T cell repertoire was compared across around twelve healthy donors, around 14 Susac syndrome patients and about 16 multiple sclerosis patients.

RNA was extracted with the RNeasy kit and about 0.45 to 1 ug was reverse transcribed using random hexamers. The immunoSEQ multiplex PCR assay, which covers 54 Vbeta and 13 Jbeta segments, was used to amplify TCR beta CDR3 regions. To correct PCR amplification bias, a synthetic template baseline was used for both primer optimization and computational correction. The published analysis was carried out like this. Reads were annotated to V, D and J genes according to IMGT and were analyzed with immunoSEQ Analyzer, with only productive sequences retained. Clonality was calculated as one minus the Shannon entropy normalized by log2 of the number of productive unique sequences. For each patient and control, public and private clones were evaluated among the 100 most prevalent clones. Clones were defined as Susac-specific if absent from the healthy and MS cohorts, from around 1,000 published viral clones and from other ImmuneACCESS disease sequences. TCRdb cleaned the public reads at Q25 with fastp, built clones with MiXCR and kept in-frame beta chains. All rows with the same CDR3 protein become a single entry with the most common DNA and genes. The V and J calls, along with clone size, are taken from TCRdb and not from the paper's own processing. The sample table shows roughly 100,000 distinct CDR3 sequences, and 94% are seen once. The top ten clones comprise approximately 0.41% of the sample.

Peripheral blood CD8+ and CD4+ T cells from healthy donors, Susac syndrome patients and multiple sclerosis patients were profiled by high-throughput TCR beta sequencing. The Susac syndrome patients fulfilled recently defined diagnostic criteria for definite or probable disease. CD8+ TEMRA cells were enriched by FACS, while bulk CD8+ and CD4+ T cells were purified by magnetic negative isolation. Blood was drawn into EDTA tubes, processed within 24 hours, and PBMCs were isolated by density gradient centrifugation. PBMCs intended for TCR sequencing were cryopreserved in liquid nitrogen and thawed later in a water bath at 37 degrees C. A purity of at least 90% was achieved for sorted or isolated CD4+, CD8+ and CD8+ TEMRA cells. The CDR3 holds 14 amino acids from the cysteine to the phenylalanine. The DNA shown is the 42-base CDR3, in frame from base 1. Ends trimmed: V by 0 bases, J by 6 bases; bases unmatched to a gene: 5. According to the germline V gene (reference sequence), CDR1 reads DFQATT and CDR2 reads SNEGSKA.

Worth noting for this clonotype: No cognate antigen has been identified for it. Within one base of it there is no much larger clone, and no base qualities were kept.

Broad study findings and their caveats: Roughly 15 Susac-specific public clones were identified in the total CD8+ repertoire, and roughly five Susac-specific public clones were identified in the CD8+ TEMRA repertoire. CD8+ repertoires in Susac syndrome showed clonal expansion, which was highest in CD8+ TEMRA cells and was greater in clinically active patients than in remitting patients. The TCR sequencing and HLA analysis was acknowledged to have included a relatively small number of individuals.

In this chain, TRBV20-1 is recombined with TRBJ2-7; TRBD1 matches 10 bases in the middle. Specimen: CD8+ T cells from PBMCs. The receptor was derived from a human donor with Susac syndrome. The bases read TGCAGTGCTAGAGATAGACAGGGGGCGCCCGAGCAGTACTTC. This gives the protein CSARDRQGAPEQYF.